This T cell receptor (beta chain) originates from a study of blood T cell repertoires in COVID-19. Authors' methods: Amplification with reference gene primers provided the estimates of nucleated cell counts. Profiled with immunoSEQ multiplex PCR; TCRdb holds only in-frame clones, not every one. That table gives V, J and clone size, and the DNA gave D and trimming. The sample holds around 400,000 clones, around 87% seen once. Followed longitudinally, the Seattle patients had been enrolled during active infection. The length of the CDR3 is 14 residues. In germline, CDR1 is MDHEN, CDR2 SYDVKM. V gave up 9 bases and J gave up 3 bases; unmatched junction bases: 7.

The clonotype originates from a woman under 40 with COVID-19, enrolled during active disease. What was sequenced was peripheral blood. This chain connects TRBV28 to TRBJ2-7; 11 bases are a match to TRBD2. The CDR3 nucleotides are TGTGCCAGTACGACTAGCGGGGTGAACTACGAGCAGTACTTC. Amino acids: CASTTSGVNYEQYF.